The text below deals with one TCR beta chain. The same CDR3 also results from other DNA sequences found in this sample. In germline, CDR1 is SQVTM, CDR2 ANQGSEA. Between the trimmed V and J ends, which lost 6 bases and 3 bases, there was a span of 9 bases. The CDR3 totals 11 residues. Per the authors' pipeline: Reference gene primer amplification gave estimated nucleated cell counts. Sequencing used immunoSEQ multiplex PCR; TCRdb keeps in-frame clones, though not all of them. V and J calls plus clone size are reproduced from that table; the DNA served to infer D and trimming. The sample lists fewer than 250,000 clones; over 80% were seen once. This record belongs to a study of blood T cell repertoires in COVID-19. Whole-study context: The samples span acute and convalescent COVID-19 from the United States, Italy and Spain. T cells, B-cell-depleted T cells, or PBMCs provided the cDNA or gDNA that served as material.

Sequencing input: peripheral blood. This chain uses TRBV29-1 with TRBJ2-7; D gene uncertain. The receptor was isolated from a woman aged 60-70 years with active or convalescent COVID-19. The CDR3 sequence is CSVEASYEQYF. DNA for the CDR3: TGCAGCGTCGAGGCTAGCTACGAGCAGTACTTC.